This TCR beta chain was found in a study of identical twins. This clonotype was counted a few times. TCRdb reanalysed the 5' RACE reads using MiXCR and keeps one entry per CDR3 protein. Seen here are approximately 1.8 million distinct CDR3 sequences, less than 40% observed once, and the top ten hold about 0.27%. V lost 6 bases, J lost 3 bases, and 11 bases lay in between. Germline-derived CDR1 and CDR2 are KGHDR and SFDVKD. CDR3 length: 14 amino acids. The sample taken for sequencing was cord blood. This chain links TRBV24-1 with TRBJ1-5, with unresolved D. This clonotype was sampled from a newborn girl in good health. The CDR3 is CATSRPGSNQPQHF. The CDR3 nucleotides read TGTGCCACCAGTCGGCCAGGCTCCAATCAGCCCCAGCATTTT.